This record looks at one T cell receptor (beta chain) sequence and its context. It lacks a known antigen. Per-base quality was not reported, and no clone a single base away is much larger than it. TCRdb names Illumina HiSeq 1500 as the instrument used. TCRdb itself trimmed the public reads at Q25 with fastp, ran MiXCR and retained productive beta chains. Rows with a matching CDR3 protein are joined into one entry that keeps the most common DNA and genes. The sample has approximately 1,000,000 distinct CDR3 sequences on record, 30% to 40% of them singletons. The ten most abundant clones make up 11% to 15% of the sample. These data are taken from a study of T cell repertoires in cytomegalovirus infection (dated by TCRdb to between 2018 and 2021). Concerning the study at large: Recently identified HLA-C-restricted CMV epitopes, whose presentation resists viral immunomodulation, were targeted by peptide stimulations together with well-studied HLA-B-restricted epitopes. Donor HLA type was relevant to the analysis, because carriage of CMV infection together with the matching HLA type was indicated by public TCR beta signatures. Broad study findings and their caveats: In the ex vivo response, HLA-C-restricted CMV-specific TCR beta clonotypes were dominant, and in two of eight donors the single most frequent clonotype came from this HLA-C-restricted group. In both this cohort and an independent approximately 370-donor cohort, the cumulative frequency of public TCR beta family members distinguished carriers of CMV infection plus the relevant HLA type.

According to the study, the label for this sample's treatment or condition signals: in vitro stimulation with specific CMV peptide epitopes to enrich CMV-specific T cells. Reading the germline V gene gives CDR1 MGHDK and CDR2 SYGVNS. The CDR3 starts with the cysteine, ends with the phenylalanine, and has 17 residues. Only the CDR3 region is kept as DNA, spanning 51 bases read in frame from base 1. V and J lose 1 base and 0 bases, and a span of 14 bases separates them. The receptor chain draws on TRBV25-1 and TRBJ2-3; the D gene is possibly TRBD1 or TRBD2, with 6 bases matching each. Sequencing used cultured CD8+ T cells from PBMCs, obtained from culture after CMV antigen stimulation. The receptor was isolated from a human donor in good health (CMV status not recorded). Some clones in this sample may be carry-over from other donors' samples. The nucleotide sequence reads as follows: TGTGCCAGCAGTGAATTCTTCGGGGGCACTAGCACAGATACGCAGTATTTT. Its protein is CASSEFFGGTSTDTQYF.